Following are 8 T cell receptor beta chains from one sample sequenced in a study of T cell repertoires in cytomegalovirus infection. TCRdb redid the calling of the reads with MiXCR, one entry per CDR3 protein. The sample comprises 300,000 to 400,000 distinct CDR3 sequences, around a sixth of which are singletons, and roughly 8.7% rests with the top ten. The sample comprised PBMCs. These receptor sequences come from a human donor in good health (CMV status not recorded). Some clones in this sample may be carry-over from other donors' samples.

The V gene is TRBV28, the J gene TRBJ1-5; D possibly corresponds to TRBD1 (5 bases). The CDR3 is 14 residues long. Trimming took off 2 bases at V and 6 bases at J, with 11 bases between the two ends. From germline, CDR1 is MDHEN and CDR2 SYDVKM. CDR3 sequence: CASSLARDSQPQHF. The CDR3 nucleotides are TGTGCCAGCAGTTTAGCCAGGGATAGTCAGCCCCAGCATTTT.

This chain uses TRBV6-1 with TRBJ2-5; D not resolved. The CDR3 extends over 14 amino acids. Trimming removed 4 bases from V and 3 bases from J, with 12 bases in between. CDR1 is MNHNS and CDR2 is SASEGT in the germline V gene. CDR3 region: CASSGWSKEETQYF. Written as DNA, the CDR3 is TGTGCCAGCAGTGGTTGGAGCAAGGAAGAGACCCAGTACTTC.

This clonotype came up a few times. This chain uses TRBV5-4 with TRBJ1-1; D is unclear. The V and J ends lost 3 bases and 1 base respectively, with 10 bases between them. Germline loops: CDR1 SGHNT, CDR2 YYREEE (reference sequence). The CDR3 has 14 residues. The CDR3 DNA reads as TGTGCCAGCAGCTCAAATACCGGGAACACTGAAGCTTTCTTT. It encodes CASSSNTGNTEAFF. Variable domain in full (rest from reference TRBV5-4 and TRBJ1-1): ETGVTQSPTHLIKTRGQQVTLRCSSQSGHNTVSWYQQALGQGPQFIFQYYREEENGRGNFPPRFSGLQFPNYSSELNVNALELDDSALYLCASSSNTGNTEAFFGQGTRLTVV.

The table lists this clonotype with many counts. The rearrangement uses TRBV5-1 and TRBJ2-7, with 11 positions matching TRBD2. V lost 2 bases, J lost 6 bases, and 16 bases stayed unmatched. Germline lookup yields CDR1 SGHRS and CDR2 YFSETQ. This CDR3 is 18 amino acids long. CDR3 residues: CASSFPRGQTSGTTEQYF. CDR3 bases: TGCGCCAGCAGCTTCCCGCGGGGTCAGACTAGCGGGACCACCGAGCAGTACTTC.

This clonotype was detected a few times. V gene TRBV7-2 combines with J gene TRBJ1-3, with 9 bases aligning to TRBD1. Trimming at V came to 3 bases and at J to 0 bases, leaving 3 bases not matched to a gene. CDR3 length: 16 amino acids. The V gene's germline CDR1 is SGHTA and CDR2 FQGNSA. CDR3 sequence reads: CASSFGQGYSGNTIYF. For the CDR3, the DNA is TGTGCCAGCAGCTTCGGACAGGGGTACTCTGGAAACACCATATATTTT.

The chain recombines TRBV29-1 with TRBJ2-1; 8 nucleotides agree with TRBD2. V shed 5 bases and J 3 bases; nucleotides not matched to a gene: 3. The germline gives CDR1 SQVTM, CDR2 ANQGSEA. This CDR3 comprises 13 residues. Written as DNA, the CDR3 is TGCAGCGTTTTCCTAGCGGGCTACAATGAGCAGTTCTTC. Its translation: CSVFLAGYNEQFF.

This clonotype was seen a handful of times. The chain recombines TRBV4-3 with TRBJ1-1; maybe TRBD1 (6 bases). CDR1 and CDR2 (germline): LGHNA, YSLEER. The CDR3 sequence is 15 residues long. V lost 2 bases and J 1 base, leaving 11 bases between the germline ends. CDR3 DNA: TGCGCCAGCAGCCAACGAGGGGGTAGGAACACTGAAGCTTTCTTT. Residues: CASSQRGGRNTEAFF.

The chain uses TRBV19 and TRBJ2-7; weak D call: TRBD1 (6 bases). This CDR3 comprises 15 residues. Germline CDR1 LNHDA, CDR2 SQIVND (reference sequence). Trimming removed 5 bases from V and 3 bases from J, with 17 bases in between. Here the CDR3 reads CASSPRGTTGYEQYF. The CDR3 nucleotides are TGTGCCAGTAGTCCCAGGGGAACGACGGGCTACGAGCAGTACTTC. The variable domain in full, completed from reference TRBV19 and TRBJ2-7, reads DGGITQSPKYLFRKEGQNVTLSCEQNLNHDAMYWYRQDPGQGLRLIYYSQIVNDFQKGDIAEGYSVSREKKESFPLTVTSAQKNPTAFYLCASSPRGTTGYEQYFGPGTRLTVT.